One sample yielded the 23 T cell receptor beta chains listed below, sequenced in a study of T cells in Graves' hyperthyroidism and ophthalmopathy. The source material, RNA transcripts, was used to amplify TCR beta CDR3 regions. Carried out on the TCR CDR3, a first-round RT-PCR used the HTBI primer set. TCRdb ran MiXCR on the multiplex PCR reads and lists one entry per CDR3 protein. The data show 540,000 or so distinct CDR3 sequences, approximately 44% seen once. The specimen sequenced was peripheral blood or thyroid tissue (not recorded which). The receptors were sampled from an adult woman with Graves' disease, either hyperthyroidism or ophthalmopathy (not recorded which).

The V gene is TRBV10-3, the J gene TRBJ2-7, with D possibly TRBD1 on 6 matching bases. Trimming cost V 3 bases and J 0 bases, with 12 bases left between them. CDR3 size: 15 residues. CDR1 is ENHRY and CDR2 is SYGVKD in the germline V gene. This CDR3 reads CAISDFTGRSYEQYF. In DNA form, the CDR3 reads TGTGCCATCAGTGATTTTACAGGGCGCTCCTACGAGCAGTACTTC.

V usage is TRBV2 and J usage is TRBJ2-3; the D is unclear. This CDR3 has 14 amino acids. Germline lookup yields CDR1 SNHLY and CDR2 FYNNEI. V lost 7 bases, J lost 2 bases, and 13 bases lay in between. CDR3 in amino acids: CASKGGRSTDTQYF. The CDR3 DNA reads TGTGCCAGCAAGGGCGGCAGGTCCACAGATACGCAGTATTTT.

This clonotype was seen at least ten times. The chain is built from TRBV29-1 and TRBJ1-4, with D perhaps TRBD1 (6 bases). Germline assignment: CDR1 SQVTM and CDR2 ANQGSEA. This CDR3 is 13 amino acids long. Trimming shortened V by 1 base and J by 8 bases, and 11 bases separated the two germline ends. CDR3 coding DNA: TGCAGCGTTGAAGGCAGGGGAGTCGAAAAACTGTTTTTT. Amino acid sequence: CSVEGRGVEKLFF.

The CDR3 DNA reads as TGTGCCAGCAGTGCCCCGGGCCAAGGCGGATTACAGTACTTC. Translating gives CASSAPGQGGLQYF. V and J are TRBV6-2 or TRBV6-3 and TRBJ2-5; no clear D gene. CDR3 length: 14 residues. Deletions cut 5 bases from V and 11 bases from J, with 21 bases between. Germline V gene data show CDR1 as MNHEY and CDR2 as SVGEGT.

Comments on this clonotype: The junction differs from germline at one of its ends, possibly a read error. The chain employs TRBV4-1 and TRBJ1-1; tentative D call: TRBD1 (5 bases). Germline CDR1 reads MGHRA; CDR2 reads YSYEKL. This CDR3 region has 13 residues. CDR3 residues: CAISLQENTEAFF. CDR3 nucleotides: TGCGCCATCAGCCTACAGGAGAACACTGAAGCTTTCTTT.

As regards this clonotype: At one boundary the junction diverges from the germline segment, which might be a read error. This chain connects TRBV7-2 to TRBJ2-6; tentative D call: TRBD1 (6 bases). The CDR3 has 13 residues. Germline V gene data show CDR1 as SGHTA and CDR2 as FQGNSA. In DNA, the CDR3 is TGTGCCAGCAGCTACCACAACGGGGACACTGAAGCTTTC. Encoded protein: CASSYHNGDTEAF. Filled out from reference TRBV7-2 and TRBJ2-6, the complete variable domain reads GAGVSQSPSNKVTEKGKDVELRCDPISGHTALYWYRQSLGQGLEFLIYFQGNSAPDKSGLPSDRFSAERTGGSVSTLTIQRTQQEDSAVYLCASSYHNGDTEAFGAGSRLTVL.

This clonotype was found many times. This chain uses TRBV4-1 with TRBJ1-1; no clear D gene. Germline CDR1 reads MGHRA; CDR2 reads YSYEKL. V lost 1 base to trimming and J lost 6 bases, with 15 bases between them. The CDR3 extends over 15 amino acids. The CDR3 nucleotides read TGCGCCAGCAGCCAAGGGCCCCGAACCGAGTCTGAAGCTTTCTTT. Amino acid sequence: CASSQGPRTESEAFF.

The V and J genes are TRBV13 and TRBJ2-3; 8 bases match TRBD2. V lost 5 bases, J lost 0 bases, and 4 bases stayed unmatched. CDR3 length: 15 amino acids. The germline V gene encodes CDR1 PRHDT and CDR2 FYEKMQ (reference sequence). The CDR3 region has the DNA TGTGCCAGCAGCGAGAGCGGGAGAAGCACAGATACGCAGTATTTT. Protein product: CASSESGRSTDTQYF.

This clonotype occurred once. The chain couples TRBV2 to TRBJ1-1; D is unclear. Germline loops: CDR1 SNHLY, CDR2 FYNNEI. V gave up 8 bases and J gave up 4 bases, with 11 bases separating them. CDR3 length: 12 residues. CDR3 loop: CASQERVTEAFF. The CDR3 bases are TGTGCCAGCCAGGAGCGGGTCACTGAAGCTTTCTTT.

Worth noting for this clonotype: One junction end does not reproduce the germline sequence, and a read error may be involved. The chain has TRBV9 and TRBJ2-2; TRBD2 matches 16 bases. CDR1 SGDLS and CDR2 YYNGEE come from the germline V gene. This CDR3 comprises 19 residues. CDR3 sequence reads: CASSVWGTSGRGITGELSW. The CDR3 DNA sequence: TGTGCCAGCAGCGTATGGGGGACTAGCGGGAGGGGAATCACCGGGGAGCTGTCTTGG. Full variable domain (outside the CDR3, taken from reference TRBV9 and TRBJ2-2): DSGVTQTPKHLITATGQRVTLRCSPRSGDLSVYWYQQSLDQGLQFLIQYYNGEERAKGNILERFSAQQFPDLHSELNLSSLELGDSALYFCASSVWGTSGRGITGELSWGEGSRLTVL.

This clonotype was picked up many times. The CDR3 here is CASSPSSGTGGEQYF. DNA for the CDR3: TGTGCCAGCAGCCCCTCGTCCGGGACAGGGGGCGAGCAGTACTTC. The chain carries TRBV9 and TRBJ2-7, with TRBD1 matching 11 bases. The CDR3 consists of 15 residues. The V segment lost 4 bases and the J segment 6 bases; nucleotides outside the gene matches: 9. Germline V gene lookup returns CDR1 SGDLS and CDR2 YYNGEE.

For the CDR3, the DNA is TGTGCCAGCAGCTTTAGGGTCTACAATGAGCAGTTCTTC. Its translation is CASSFRVYNEQFF. The genes are TRBV7-8 and TRBJ2-7; no reliable D call. The J call is doubtful: the DNA matches TRBJ2-1 better. Germline V gene lookup returns CDR1 SGHVS and CDR2 FQNEAQ. The CDR3 covers 13 residues.

The table lists this clonotype with many counts. The V gene is TRBV6-5, the J gene TRBJ2-5; D remains unclear. V was cut by 7 bases and J by 5 bases, with 20 bases left in between. CDR3 length equals 15 residues. Germline CDR1 reads MNHEY; CDR2 reads SVGAGI. This CDR3 reads CASTTTGLSMETQYF. In DNA form, the CDR3 reads TGTGCCAGCACCACGACCGGGCTTAGCATGGAGACCCAGTACTTC.

This clonotype was detected ten times or more. V usage is TRBV27 and J usage is TRBJ2-5; D is perhaps TRBD1 or TRBD2 (5 bases each). The germline V gene encodes CDR1 MNHEY and CDR2 SMNVEV (reference sequence). This CDR3 has 15 residues. Trimming stripped 5 bases from V and 1 base from J, with 14 bases between. CDR3 nucleotide sequence: TGTGCCAGCAGTCCAGGGACCGCTACCCAAGAGACCCAGTACTTC. Translated, it gives CASSPGTATQETQYF.

The chain uses TRBV4-1 and TRBJ1-4; TRBD1 matches 7 bases. The trim removed 1 base at V and 8 bases at J, leaving 7 bases unmatched. Germline CDR1 reads MGHRA; CDR2 reads YSYEKL. CDR3 length equals 15 residues. The CDR3 DNA reads TGCGCCAGCAGCCAAGTACAGGGGCTCCGGGAAAAACTGTTTTTT. It translates to CASSQVQGLREKLFF.

The rearrangement joins TRBV5-1 to TRBJ2-3; D may be TRBD2 (6 bases). The CDR3 covers 14 residues. The V end lost 3 bases, the J end lost 3 bases, and 11 bases lay between the germline ends. CDR1 SGHRS and CDR2 YFSETQ come from the germline V gene. CDR3 nucleotide sequence: TGCGCCAGCAGCTGGGGACTGGATACAGATACGCAGTATTTT. Its protein product is CASSWGLDTDTQYF.

Concerning this clonotype itself: Compared with germline, one end of the junction differs, possibly owing to a read error. This chain uses TRBV5-1 with TRBJ1-6, with TRBD1 matching over 8 bases. The CDR3 has 15 amino acids. Germline CDR1 and CDR2: SGHRS and YFSETQ. CDR3 DNA sequence: TGTGCCAGCAGCCAAGGACAGGGCGCCTATTCACCCCTCCACTTT. This codes for CASSQGQGAYSPLHF. Drawing the rest from reference TRBV5-1 and TRBJ1-6, the complete variable domain is KAGVTQTPRYLIKTRGQQVTLSCSPISGHRSVSWYQQTPGQGLQFLFEYFSETQRNKGNFPGRFSGRQFSNSRSEMNVSTLELGDSALYLCASSQGQGAYSPLHFGNGTRLTVT.

This chain joins TRBV28 and TRBJ2-2; D uncertain. Per germline, CDR1 MDHEN and CDR2 SYDVKM. V lost 6 bases and J 1 base, leaving 12 bases between the germline ends. The CDR3 covers 15 residues. CDR3 sequence: CASSSAPKNTGELFF. The CDR3 coding sequence is TGTGCCAGCAGCTCAGCCCCTAAGAACACCGGGGAGCTGTTTTTT.

Note on this clonotype: A much more abundant neighbour one base away suggests this may be a read error. The chain couples TRBV28 to TRBJ1-2; D unresolved. With 0 bases removed from V and 5 bases from J, the gap between germline ends came to 10 bases. The CDR3 covers 14 residues. Germline-derived CDR1 and CDR2 are MDHEN and SYDVKM. For the CDR3, the DNA is TGTGCCAGCAGTTTATGGGGTTTGCGATATGGCTACACCTTC. Amino acids: CASSLWGLRYGYTF.

The chain is built from TRBV10-3 and TRBJ2-5; D remains ambiguous. V gave up 2 bases and J gave up 5 bases, with 9 bases separating them. Germline V CDR1 and CDR2: ENHRY, SYGVKD. The length of the CDR3 is 13 residues. The CDR3 nucleotides are TGTGCCATCAGTGAGGAGGCGTGGGAGACCCAGTACTTC. Amino acids: CAISEEAWETQYF.

In this sample, this clonotype turned up many times. This chain links TRBV7-9 with TRBJ1-2; D is possibly TRBD1 (5 bases). The ends were cut back, 5 bases at V and 4 bases at J, with 20 bases in the middle. Germline loops: CDR1 SEHNR, CDR2 FQNEAQ (reference sequence). The CDR3 has 16 residues. CDR3 residues: CASSLLGRGDGYGYTF. CDR3 coding DNA: TGTGCCAGCAGCCTCCTTGGTCGGGGCGATGGCTATGGCTACACCTTC.

This clonotype was seen ten or more times. This sequence joins TRBV7-6 and TRBJ2-5, with 14 bases lining up with TRBD2. V was pared by 5 bases and J by 4 bases, with 3 bases of the junction left unmatched. CDR1 is SGHVS and CDR2 is FNYEAQ in the germline V gene. This CDR3 comprises 15 residues. CDR3 in amino acids: CASSRGTSGRETQYF. The CDR3 nucleotides are TGTGCCAGCAGCAGGGGGACTAGCGGGAGAGAGACCCAGTACTTC. The full variable domain, with the rest looked up from reference TRBV7-6 and TRBJ2-5, is GAGVSQSPRYKVTKRGQDVALRCDPISGHVSLYWYRQALGQGPEFLTYFNYEAQQDKSGLPNDRFSAERPEGSISTLTIQRTEQRDSAMYRCASSRGTSGRETQYFGPGTRLLVL.

For this clonotype: This may be a read error, as it is one base from a much larger clone. This chain connects TRBV20-1 to TRBJ2-2; no reliable D call. There are 15 residues in the CDR3. Trimming took 7 bases from V and 3 from J, leaving 18 bases between them. Germline V gene data show CDR1 as DFQATT and CDR2 as SNEGSKA (reference sequence). The CDR3 nucleotides read TGCAGTGTGAGTTCAGCATTTCGGGACACCGGGGAGCTGTTTTTT. Translating gives CSVSSAFRDTGELFF.